This is a list of T cell receptor beta chains from one sample in a study of CD8+ T cells in alopecia areata. TCRdb's table, derived via immunoSEQ multiplex PCR, lists solely in-frame clones and lacks some. The repertoire has 150,000 to 250,000 clones, 50% to 60% of them found once; the top ten carry approximately 3.4%. Sequenced here: CD4+ T cells sorted from blood, sampled at week 4, from a patient treated with tofacitinib. Receptors were obtained from a human donor with alopecia areata. Both conserved end residues are part of each CDR3. The D gene is left open where the match is weak. The size field is filled for only some rows; it gives once, few, many or a size class.

clone_size	v_call	cdr3_length	d_call	j_call	cdr3_aa	cdr3_nt
few	TRBV2	16	TRBD2	TRBJ2-1	CASSDGRGLAGKEQFF	TGTGCCAGCAGTGATGGTAGGGGACTAGCGGGGAAGGAGCAGTTCTTC
NA	TRBV2	14	NA	TRBJ2-7	CASRNRDNSYEQYF	TGTGCCAGCAGGAACCGGGACAACTCCTACGAGCAGTACTTC
NA	TRBV6-5	15	TRBD1	TRBJ2-7	CASSYSATGGNEQYF	TGTGCCAGCAGTTACTCGGCGACAGGGGGGAACGAGCAGTACTTC
NA	TRBV18	14	NA	TRBJ2-7	CASSPGPRSYEQYF	TGTGCCAGCTCACCAGGACCGAGGTCTTACGAGCAGTACTTC
few	TRBV29-1	13	TRBD2	TRBJ2-5	CSAPSAGAETQYF	TGCAGCGCCCCCTCAGCGGGGGCAGAGACCCAGTACTTC
NA	TRBV2	11	NA	TRBJ2-7	CASIAGYEQYF	TGTGCCAGCATCGCCGGCTACGAGCAGTACTTC
NA	TRBV6-5	15	NA	TRBJ1-2	CASSYYRQAGYGYTF	TGTGCCAGCAGTTACTACCGGCAGGCCGGCTATGGCTACACCTTC
NA	TRBV30	14	TRBD2	TRBJ2-3	CACSGGPSTDTQYF	TGTGCCTGTAGCGGGGGCCCTAGCACAGATACGCAGTATTTT
NA	TRBV2	16	NA	TRBJ2-2	CASSGTPRGNTGELFF	TGTGCCAGCAGTGGAACGCCTCGGGGGAACACCGGGGAGCTGTTTTTT
few	TRBV29-1	15	NA	TRBJ2-1	CSAARGGRGRGEQFF	TGCAGCGCTGCTCGTGGGGGAAGAGGGCGGGGTGAGCAGTTCTTC
NA	TRBV7-9	13	NA	TRBJ2-3	CASSLGTTDTQYF	TGTGCCAGCAGCTTAGGCACCACAGATACGCAGTATTTT
NA	TRBV11-2	14	NA	TRBJ1-6	CASSLVQGGSPLHF	TGTGCCAGCAGCTTAGTCCAGGGTGGATCACCCCTCCACTTT
few	TRBV4-1	14	TRBD1	TRBJ1-2	CASSQTGGGYGYTF	TGCGCCAGCAGCCAGACAGGGGGCGGCTATGGCTACACCTTC
NA	TRBV7-2	13	NA	TRBJ2-3	CANSWGGLGTQYF	TGTGCCAATTCCTGGGGGGGCCTAGGGACGCAGTATTTT
NA	TRBV25-1	14	NA	TRBJ2-7	CASSDPSVLSEQYF	TGTGCCAGCAGTGACCCCAGCGTACTCTCCGAGCAGTACTTC
NA	TRBV11-2	16	TRBD1	TRBJ2-7	CASSSNADRGLDEQYF	TGTGCCAGCAGCTCAAATGCGGACAGGGGGCTCGACGAGCAGTACTTC
NA	TRBV29-1	12	NA	TRBJ1-4	CSAGRAREKLFF	TGCAGCGCAGGAAGGGCCAGGGAAAAACTGTTTTTT
NA	TRBV29-1	11	NA	TRBJ2-7	CSVNRDTEQYF	TGCAGCGTAAACCGGGACACCGAGCAGTACTTC
few	TRBV7-9	15	NA	TRBJ1-4	CASSLGGTRNEKLFF	TGTGCCAGCAGCTTAGGTGGGACAAGGAATGAAAAACTGTTTTTT
NA	TRBV29-1	11	NA	TRBJ2-1	CSDSSYNEQFF	TGCAGCGATAGCTCCTACAATGAGCAGTTCTTC
NA	TRBV28	10	NA	TRBJ2-5	CATKRETQYF	TGTGCCACCAAACGGGAGACCCAGTACTTC
NA	TRBV2	15	NA	TRBJ1-5	CASSADHWRNQPQHF	TGTGCCAGCAGTGCTGATCACTGGCGCAATCAGCCCCAGCATTTT